Below are 23 T cell receptor beta chains sequenced from a single sample in a study of cytomegalovirus exposure and HLA in healthy donors. Vbeta (60) and Jbeta (13) primers were used in the PCR. Libraries were prepared by immunoSEQ multiplex PCR; TCRdb keeps only in-frame clonotypes and omits some of them. The data contain about 100,000 clones, approximately 68% of them seen just once; the ten biggest clones take up about 4.9%. The specimen sequenced was PBMCs. The receptors stem from a woman aged 18 to 35 in good health and CMV-seropositive.

This clone was seen a single time. The chain recombines TRBV5-1 with TRBJ1-3; TRBD1 agrees at 7 bases. CDR1 is SGHRS and CDR2 is YFSETQ in the germline V gene. This CDR3 is built from 16 residues. V lost 4 bases and J lost 4; bases outside the gene matches: 11. In DNA, the CDR3 is TGCGCCAGCAGCCCGACAACAGGGGCTGCCGGAAACACCATATATTTT. Its translation is CASSPTTGAAGNTIYF.

This clone was found once. CDR3 loop: CASSSELAGRTGELFF. The DNA of the CDR3 is TGTGCCAGTAGTAGTGAGCTAGCGGGACGGACCGGGGAGCTGTTTTTT. The chain couples TRBV19 to TRBJ2-2; 9 positions match TRBD2. Per the germline V gene, CDR1 is LNHDA and CDR2 is SQIVND (reference sequence). V was clipped by 4 bases and J by 5 bases; unmatched bases: 8. The CDR3 runs 16 residues.

This clone was detected a few times. This sequence joins TRBV7-9 and TRBJ1-1, with TRBD1 as a possible D gene (6 bases). The germline CDR1 and CDR2 sequences are SEHNR and FQNEAQ (reference sequence). Deletions cut 5 bases from V and 5 bases from J, with 15 bases between. The CDR3 spans 14 residues. The CDR3 region has the DNA TGTGCCAGCAGCCACGACATCAGGGGAACTGAAGCTTTCTTT. This gives the protein CASSHDIRGTEAFF.

The gene calls are TRBV5-1 and TRBJ1-2; D perhaps matches TRBD1 (6 bases). V lost 0 bases to trimming and J lost 3 bases, with 15 bases between them. The CDR3 covers 16 residues. Germline V CDR1 and CDR2: SGHRS, YFSETQ. The CDR3 DNA reads TGCGCCAGCAGCTTGGGGGACGGGGGGCTGGACTATGGCTACACCTTC. Protein sequence: CASSLGDGGLDYGYTF.

The V and J genes are TRBV28 and TRBJ2-7; D possibly corresponds to TRBD2 (6 bases). The CDR3 sequence is 13 residues long. Trimming pared 6 bases from V and 7 bases from J, leaving 16 bases between. Germline loops: CDR1 MDHEN, CDR2 SYDVKM. CDR3 amino acids: CASRGGSGGEQYF. CDR3 nucleotide sequence: TGTGCCAGCAGGGGGGGTAGCGGAGGTGAGCAGTACTTC. Together with reference TRBV28 and TRBJ2-7, the CDR3 gives the full variable domain: DVKVTQSSRYLVKRTGEKVFLECVQDMDHENMFWYRQDPGLGLRLIYFSYDVKMKEKGDIPEGYSVSREKKERFSLILESASTNQTSMYLCASRGGSGGEQYFGPGTRLTVT.

Note on this clone: This specimen includes other DNA sequences encoding the same CDR3. This rearrangement joins TRBV7-9 to TRBJ2-7, with no clear D. CDR3 length: 11 amino acids. Germline loops: CDR1 SEHNR, CDR2 FQNEAQ (reference sequence). Trimming took off 5 bases at V and 3 bases at J, with 5 bases between the two ends. The CDR3 spells CASSLSYEQYF. CDR3 nucleotide sequence: TGTGCCAGCAGCCTCAGCTACGAGCAGTACTTC.

This sequence joins TRBV7-6 and TRBJ2-5; 12 bases fit TRBD2. Looked up from germline, CDR1 is SGHVS and CDR2 is FNYEAQ. The CDR3 spans 16 residues. V lost 5 bases to trimming and J lost 5 bases; unmatched junction nucleotides: 9. CDR3 residues: CASSTRLAGDRETQYF. The CDR3 coding sequence is TGTGCCAGCAGCACTAGACTAGCGGGAGACCGTGAGACCCAGTACTTC. The full variable domain, with the rest looked up from reference TRBV7-6 and TRBJ2-5, is GAGVSQSPRYKVTKRGQDVALRCDPISGHVSLYWYRQALGQGPEFLTYFNYEAQQDKSGLPNDRFSAERPEGSISTLTIQRTEQRDSAMYRCASSTRLAGDRETQYFGPGTRLLVL.

The V and J genes are TRBV19 and TRBJ2-3, with TRBD2 matching over 8 bases. Germline trimming cut 8 bases from V and 5 bases from J; bases unmatched to any gene: 12. The CDR3 has 15 residues. Germline V CDR1 and CDR2: LNHDA, SQIVND (reference sequence). The CDR3 loop is CASARPGAGVDTQYF. The CDR3 coding sequence is TGTGCCAGTGCCCGTCCGGGAGCGGGGGTAGATACGCAGTATTTT.

Comments on this clone: One end of the junction does not line up with germline, which may come from a read error. The chain uses TRBV11-2 and TRBJ1-4; TRBD1 aligns across 10 bases. The CDR3 is 15 amino acids. Per the germline V gene, CDR1 is SGHAT and CDR2 is FQNNGV. The CDR3 bases are TGTGCCAGCAGCCTAGACAGGGGGCGATGGGAAAAACTGTTTTTT. It encodes CASSLDRGRWEKLFF. Drawing the rest from reference TRBV11-2 and TRBJ1-4, the complete variable domain is EAGVAQSPRYKIIEKRQSVAFWCNPISGHATLYWYQQILGQGPKLLIQFQNNGVVDDSQLPKDRFSAERLKGVDSTLKIQPAKLEDSAVYLCASSLDRGRWEKLFFGSGTQLSVL.

This chain connects TRBV7-2 to TRBJ1-2; a weak D match, TRBD1 (6 bases). This CDR3 is 14 amino acids long. Trimming took off 5 bases at V and 3 bases at J, with 13 bases between the two ends. CDR1 SGHTA and CDR2 FQGNSA come from the germline V gene. The CDR3 DNA is TGTGCCAGCAGCCAGCCGCCAGGGGACTATGGCTACACCTTC. Its translation: CASSQPPGDYGYTF.

This clone appeared once. The chain links TRBV19 to TRBJ2-7, with 7 positions matching TRBD1. The trim removed 4 bases at V and 2 bases at J, leaving 2 bases unmatched. This CDR3 has 13 amino acids. Germline assignment: CDR1 LNHDA and CDR2 SQIVND (reference sequence). CDR3 in DNA: TGTGCCAGTAGTAACCAGGGGGCCTACGAGCAGTACTTC. This encodes CASSNQGAYEQYF.

The V gene is TRBV5-4, the J gene TRBJ1-1; 9 bases map to TRBD1. CDR1 SGHNT and CDR2 YYREEE come from the germline V gene (reference sequence). V lost 4 bases to trimming and J lost 1 base; unmatched junction nucleotides: 2. This CDR3 spans 14 amino acids. The CDR3 bases are TGTGCCAGCAGCCCGGGACAGGGGAACACTGAAGCTTTCTTT. Its protein is CASSPGQGNTEAFF.

The chain joins TRBV4-1 to TRBJ1-1; 12 nucleotides match TRBD1. Per the germline V gene, CDR1 is MGHRA and CDR2 is YSYEKL. Germline trimming cut 0 bases from V and 4 bases from J; bases unmatched to any gene: 3. This CDR3 has 16 residues. CDR3 amino acids: CASSQEGTGGFTEAFF. CDR3 DNA sequence: TGCGCCAGCAGCCAAGAGGGGACAGGGGGCTTCACTGAAGCTTTCTTT.

The chain carries TRBV6-1 and TRBJ2-5; the match to TRBD2 covers 8 bases. The J call is in doubt because the DNA end fits TRBJ2-7 better. The germline V gene encodes CDR1 MNHNS and CDR2 SASEGT. This CDR3 comprises 16 residues. The CDR3 protein is CASSESLGGLAGEQYF. CDR3 nucleotide sequence: TGTGCCAGCAGTGAATCCCTAGGGGGTCTAGCGGGCGAGCAGTACTTC.

By proportion, this clone is medium-sized. This CDR3 is also generated by other DNA sequences in the sample. Written as DNA, the CDR3 is TGTGCCAGCAGCATGGGACTAGCGGGGCCCTACGAGCAGTACTTC. The encoded protein is CASSMGLAGPYEQYF. This sequence joins TRBV7-3 and TRBJ2-7; TRBD2 matches at 13 bases. The V and J ends lost 5 bases and 2 bases, in that order; junction bases with no gene match: 3. Germline CDR1 is SGHTA and CDR2 is FQGTGA. This CDR3 region has 15 residues.

The V and J genes are TRBV27 and TRBJ1-2, with a possible D match to TRBD1 (5 bases). Germline values: CDR1 MNHEY, CDR2 SMNVEV (reference sequence). The ends were cut back, 2 bases at V and 0 bases at J, with 13 bases in the middle. The CDR3 extends over 16 amino acids. This CDR3 reads CASSLGRGLSNYGYTF. CDR3 in DNA: TGTGCCAGCAGTTTAGGGAGGGGCCTTTCTAACTATGGCTACACCTTC.

The V gene is TRBV11-2, the J gene TRBJ2-7; no reliable D call. CDR1 SGHAT and CDR2 FQNNGV come from the germline V gene. V lost 4 bases and J lost 3, with 4 bases in between. The CDR3 contains 11 residues. The CDR3 DNA reads as TGTGCCAGCAGCTCCGGCTACGAGCAGTACTTC. It translates to CASSSGYEQYF.

Only a few counts were recorded for this clone. V gene TRBV9 combines with J gene TRBJ1-1, with 9 bases lining up with TRBD1. Germline trimming cut 4 bases from V and 11 bases from J; bases unmatched to any gene: 24. The germline CDR1 and CDR2 sequences are SGDLS and YYNGEE. The CDR3 is made up of 18 amino acids. The CDR3 here is CASSRSGTGKVSSHGAFF. The CDR3, as DNA: TGTGCCAGCAGCCGCTCCGGGACAGGGAAAGTATCTAGCCATGGGGCTTTCTTT.

J is TRBJ2-5 and V is TRBV5-1; 8 bases agree with TRBD1. The CDR3 totals 14 residues. The V segment lost 5 bases and the J segment 2 bases; nucleotides outside the gene matches: 5. Germline CDR1 SGHRS, CDR2 YFSETQ. CDR3 DNA sequence: TGCGCCAGCAGTTCAGGACAGGGTCAAGAGACCCAGTACTTC. Translation gives CASSSGQGQETQYF.

The V and J genes are TRBV30 and TRBJ2-5, with D possibly matching TRBD2 (5 bases). This CDR3 region has 13 residues. With 0 bases removed from V and 7 bases from J, the gap between germline ends came to 12 bases. Germline CDR1 GTSNPN, CDR2 SVGIG (reference sequence). In DNA, the CDR3 is TGTGCCTGGAGTGTCCCCGCACGGGGGACCCAGTACTTC. Its translation: CAWSVPARGTQYF.

The chain couples TRBV7-3 to TRBJ2-7; a weak D match, TRBD2 (7 bases). The germline CDR1 and CDR2 sequences are SGHTA and FQGTGA. The V end was cut by 5 bases, the J end by 4 bases, with 15 bases between. The CDR3 has 14 residues. The CDR3 protein is CASSPSGGPYEQYF. The CDR3 coding sequence is TGTGCCAGCAGCCCGTCCGGGGGGCCGTACGAGCAGTACTTC.

The chain has TRBV19 and TRBJ2-1, with 8 bases lining up with TRBD1. The V gene's germline CDR1 is LNHDA and CDR2 SQIVND (reference sequence). The V and J ends lost 8 bases and 6 bases, in that order; junction bases with no gene match: 9. The CDR3 covers 14 residues. CDR3 loop: CASRGQGGINEQFF. The CDR3 DNA sequence: TGTGCCAGTCGAGGACAGGGTGGGATCAATGAGCAGTTCTTC.

The chain couples TRBV5-4 to TRBJ2-7; a possible D gene is TRBD1 (5 bases). The V end was cut by 0 bases, the J end by 1 base, with 8 bases between. Germline assignment: CDR1 SGHNT and CDR2 YYREEE (reference sequence). The CDR3 has 14 residues. CDR3 residues: CASSLDGASYEQYF. CDR3 in DNA: TGTGCCAGCAGCTTGGATGGGGCGTCCTACGAGCAGTACTTC.